One and the same sample provided the 20 T cell receptor beta chains below, sequenced in a study of a mutant IDH1 vaccine in newly diagnosed glioma. Time point of the sample: baseline, week 1 (first vaccination visit). Specified treatment: pre-vaccination baseline after standard-of-care therapy. The protocol was immunoSEQ multiplex PCR, while the TCRdb copy is restricted to in-frame clones and leaves out a portion. The sample yields about 96,000 clones, about 82% seen once. The sample here was PBMCs, taken from a glioma patient treated with radiotherapy, temozolomide or both. These receptors originate from a man aged 40-49 years with glioma.

The chain combines TRBV4-1 with TRBJ2-7, with D unresolved. Germline CDR1 reads MGHRA; CDR2 reads YSYEKL. The length of the CDR3 is 13 residues. The germline V and J ends were trimmed by 4 bases and 3 bases, with 10 bases remaining between them. DNA for the CDR3: TGCGCCAGCAGCCTGATCCCCTTCTACGAGCAGTACTTC. Protein sequence: CASSLIPFYEQYF.

The chain has TRBV6-5 and TRBJ2-7; D ambiguous. The CDR3 has 12 residues. Germline V gene data show CDR1 as MNHEY and CDR2 as SVGAGI. V was cut by 2 bases and J by 3 bases, with 5 bases left in between. Written as DNA, the CDR3 is TGTGCCAGCAGTTACCTCGACTACGAGCAGTACTTC. This codes for CASSYLDYEQYF.

The chain joins TRBV5-3 to TRBJ2-7; D not resolved. TRBV5-3 is designated an ORF whose function remains uncertain. The CDR3 consists of 13 residues. V lost 4 bases and J lost 2, with 10 bases in between. The CDR3 sequence: CARSGSAPYEQYF. Written as DNA, the CDR3 is TGTGCCAGAAGCGGGTCGGCCCCCTACGAGCAGTACTTC.

This clone occurred once. The rearrangement joins TRBV10-3 to TRBJ2-2; D may be TRBD1 (6 bases). The germline gives CDR1 ENHRY, CDR2 SYGVKD. Trimming removed 2 bases from V and 5 bases from J, with 9 bases in between. The CDR3 consists of 14 residues. CDR3 loop: CAISEGRGTGELFF. The CDR3 coding sequence is TGTGCCATCAGTGAGGGCAGGGGAACCGGGGAGCTGTTTTTT.

This clone was seen a single time. The chain carries TRBV21-1 and TRBJ2-7. TRBV21-1 is a documented pseudogene. The CDR3 has 14 residues. CDR3: CASSPEGHSYEQYF. The CDR3 DNA sequence: TGTGCCAGCAGCCCCGAGGGGCACAGCTACGAGCAGTACTTC.

The V gene is TRBV7-3, the J gene TRBJ2-7; TRBD2 is a possible D gene (5 bases). The CDR3 runs to 15 residues. Germline V gene sequence: CDR1 SGHTA, CDR2 FQGTGA. V was clipped by 6 bases and J by 4 bases, with 19 bases between them. The CDR3 region is CASSLLGAPLYEQYF. In DNA form, the CDR3 reads TGTGCCAGCAGTTTGCTGGGAGCGCCCCTGTACGAGCAGTACTTC.

This chain uses TRBV6-5 with TRBJ2-7, with TRBD2 matching 9 bases. V lost 3 bases, J lost 7 bases, and 10 bases stayed unmatched. Looked up from germline, CDR1 is MNHEY and CDR2 is SVGAGI. The CDR3 extends over 15 amino acids. The CDR3 protein is CASSYLSSGVGEQYF. In DNA form, the CDR3 reads TGTGCCAGCAGTTATCTCTCTAGCGGGGTGGGGGAGCAGTACTTC.

The chain carries TRBV25-1 and TRBJ2-1; TRBD2 matches 11 bases. V was clipped by 7 bases and J by 8 bases; unmatched bases: 10. Germline lookup yields CDR1 MGHDK and CDR2 SYGVNS. The CDR3 loop spans 15 amino acids. CDR3 region: CASKASGGPRHEQFF. For the CDR3, the DNA is TGTGCCAGCAAGGCTAGCGGGGGGCCCCGCCATGAGCAGTTCTTC.

The chain links TRBV4-1 to TRBJ2-3; the D gene is possibly TRBD2 (6 bases). The V and J ends lost 0 bases and 2 bases respectively, with 12 bases between them. CDR3 length: 16 residues. Germline assignment: CDR1 MGHRA and CDR2 YSYEKL. The CDR3, as DNA: TGCGCCAGCAGCCAAGATCCGGGAGACTTCACAGATACGCAGTATTTT. Encoded protein: CASSQDPGDFTDTQYF.

As for this clone: An end of the junction does not agree with germline; a read error may underlie this. The chain is built from TRBV7-7 and TRBJ2-1, with 12 bases lining up with TRBD2. Germline CDR1 reads SSHAT; CDR2 reads FNYEAQ (reference sequence). This CDR3 has 14 residues. The CDR3 bases are TGTGCTAGCAGCCCCGGACTAGCGGGGAATGAGCAGTTCTTC. Translation gives CASSPGLAGNEQFF.

The rearrangement joins TRBV19 to TRBJ1-3; a weak D match, TRBD1 (6 bases). The CDR3 is 15 amino acids. Germline CDR1 is LNHDA and CDR2 is SQIVND (reference sequence). The V end was cut by 7 bases, the J end by 0 bases, with 13 bases between. The CDR3 is CASTETGRSGNTIYF. CDR3 bases: TGTGCCAGTACTGAGACAGGCCGCTCTGGAAACACCATATATTTT.

This clone was observed a few times. The J gene is TRBJ1-1, the V gene TRBV6-5; D uncertain. Trimming took off 4 bases at V and 1 base at J, with 13 bases between the two ends. Germline lookup yields CDR1 MNHEY and CDR2 SVGAGI. The CDR3 runs 15 residues. Here the CDR3 reads CASSSLSLRNTEAFF. CDR3 DNA: TGTGCCAGCAGTTCCCTGTCACTCAGGAACACTGAAGCTTTCTTT.

This clone has just one count. The J gene is TRBJ2-1, the V gene TRBV5-4, with a possible D match to TRBD1 (6 bases). The CDR3 runs 14 residues. Germline V gene sequence: CDR1 SGHNT, CDR2 YYREEE (reference sequence). The V end lost 0 bases, the J end lost 7 bases, and 11 bases lay between the germline ends. The chain's CDR3 is CASSLAAGENEQFF. In nucleotides, the CDR3 is TGTGCCAGCAGCTTGGCCGCAGGGGAAAATGAGCAGTTCTTC. Drawing the rest from reference TRBV5-4 and TRBJ2-1, the complete variable domain is ETGVTQSPTHLIKTRGQQVTLRCSSQSGHNTVSWYQQALGQGPQFIFQYYREEENGRGNFPPRFSGLQFPNYSSELNVNALELDDSALYLCASSLAAGENEQFFGPGTRLTVL.

The chain employs TRBV6-6 and TRBJ2-1, with TRBD2 matching 7 bases. CDR1 is MNHNY, CDR2 SVGAGI, per germline (reference sequence). With V trimmed by 5 bases and J by 10 bases, 2 bases remained unmatched. The CDR3 has 11 amino acids. CDR3 bases: TGTGCCAGCAGTCTACTAGCGGAGCAGTTCTTC. It yields the protein CASSLLAEQFF.

The chain is built from TRBV27 and TRBJ2-7; D perhaps matches TRBD2 (6 bases). Trimming took off 5 bases at V and 1 base at J, with 15 bases between the two ends. CDR1 and CDR2 from the germline V gene are MNHEY and SMNVEV (reference sequence). The CDR3 consists of 15 residues. The CDR3 loop reads CASSLLAGGSYEQYF. CDR3 DNA: TGTGCCAGCAGTCTACTAGCTGGGGGTTCCTACGAGCAGTACTTC.

The J gene is TRBJ1-2, the V gene TRBV30, with D uncertain. CDR1 GTSNPN and CDR2 SVGIG come from the germline V gene (reference sequence). V lost 0 bases and J 0 bases, leaving 5 bases between the germline ends. This CDR3 spans 13 amino acids. CDR3 nucleotide sequence: TGTGCCTGGAGTGTCTCGCCTAACTATGGCTACACCTTC. The encoded protein is CAWSVSPNYGYTF.

This clone has just one count. CDR3 nucleotides: TGTGCCACCAGCAGAGATATGGGGGCCGCTGGGGCCAACGTCCTGACTTTC. Translating it yields CATSRDMGAAGANVLTF. This chain joins TRBV15 and TRBJ2-6, with a tentative D call TRBD1 (6 bases). Germline V gene data show CDR1 as LNHNV and CDR2 as YYDKDF (reference sequence). Trimming removed 0 bases from V and 2 bases from J, with 11 bases in between. The CDR3 consists of 17 residues.

The chain employs TRBV4-2 and TRBJ2-7; 10 bases fit TRBD1. Trimming took 1 base from V and 5 from J; bases not matched to a gene: 5. This CDR3 contains 15 residues. From germline, CDR1 is LGHNA and CDR2 YNFKEQ. The CDR3 protein is CASSQGDRGLDEQYF. The CDR3 DNA reads as TGTGCCAGCAGCCAAGGTGACAGGGGGCTCGACGAGCAGTACTTC.

The genes are TRBV6-6 and TRBJ1-1, with 8 bases matching TRBD1. CDR3 length: 14 amino acids. The trim removed 0 bases at V and 4 bases at J, leaving 1 base unmatched. Germline loops: CDR1 MNHNY, CDR2 SVGAGI (reference sequence). Written as DNA, the CDR3 is TGTGCCAGCAGTTACTCAGGACAGGGCACTGAAGCTTTCTTT. Amino acid sequence: CASSYSGQGTEAFF.

This chain links TRBV9 with TRBJ1-5, with 7 bases lining up with TRBD1. Germline CDR1 SGDLS, CDR2 YYNGEE. This CDR3 is 15 amino acids long. V was clipped by 0 bases and J by 5 bases; unmatched bases: 5. The CDR3 sequence: CASSVGGDSYQPQHF. The CDR3 nucleotides read TGTGCCAGCAGCGTAGGGGGGGACAGTTATCAGCCCCAGCATTTT.